The source of this TCR beta chain is a study of T cell repertoires in cytomegalovirus infection. Study in general: Both recently identified HLA-C-restricted and well-studied HLA-B-restricted CMV epitopes were used in the study. In public TCR beta signatures, there were indications of both CMV infection and matching HLA type.

TCRdb independently ran MiXCR on the reads; one entry per CDR3 protein. The data show roughly 90,000 distinct CDR3 sequences, 25% to 30% seen once. For this clonotype: Its matching antigen is unknown.

Broader study findings: Across the ex vivo response, the dominant clonotypes were HLA-C-restricted CMV-specific TCR beta clonotypes. Totalled public TCR beta family frequency picked out people who carried CMV plus the relevant HLA.

Trimming took 6 bases from V and 2 from J, leaving 14 bases between them. Germline V gene data show CDR1 as SQVTM and CDR2 as ANQGSEA. CDR3 size: 13 residues. The sequenced sample was CD8+ T cells from cultured PBMCs, obtained from culture after CMV antigen stimulation. The chain has TRBV29-1 and TRBJ2-7; D possibly corresponds to TRBD1 (6 bases). The sequence derives from a human donor in good health (CMV status not recorded). Some clones in this sample may be carry-over from other donors' samples. The CDR3 loop is CSVEFQGTYEQYF. The CDR3 DNA reads TGCAGCGTAGAGTTCCAGGGGACCTACGAGCAGTACTTC.